This T cell receptor beta chain was obtained from a study of cytotoxic CD8 clonotypes in ibrutinib-treated CLL (dated by TCRdb to about 2021). About the investigation overall: The cohort had about ten relapsed/refractory and around 16 treatment-naive patients; 17 to 18 were IGHV unmutated. Responses were partial in around 25 patients and complete in 2; after median about 68 months follow-up, 14 stayed in remission and roughly twelve progressed. Response samples were taken after a median of 12 months on treatment, ranging from 6 to 36 months. Samples averaged 255,043 productive templates and some 96,000 productive rearrangements. Longitudinal samples were available for about 30% of the roughly 86 trial participants. Cryopreserved peripheral blood mononuclear cells were obtained prior to treatment, at the time of response, and at either disease progression or sustained remission. Patients were still on ibrutinib when every remission and progressive disease sample was collected. The study at large found these results: Clonality rose at ibrutinib response, remained stable during sustained remission, and dropped back toward baseline at progression. Sustained-remission and progressing patients did not have matched sampling times, and lymph node repertoires were not examined. Public clonotypes were rare and either shrank or stayed stable during treatment, and the rise in clonality at ibrutinib response reflected expansion of private clonotypes. Baseline clonality was found to be higher than that of age-matched healthy donors and was strongly correlated with circulating CD8+ T-cell counts.

This clone has just one count. No antigen is known for it. Base qualities are not recorded, but no much larger clone differs from it by a single base. Via the germline V gene (reference sequence), CDR1 is LNHNV and CDR2 YYDKDF. From the cysteine up to the phenylalanine, the CDR3 has a length of 16 residues. Only the CDR3 part of the read is kept: 48 bases, read in frame from the first base. Deletion took 0 bases off V and 4 bases off J, with a span of 13 bases between the germline ends. Explained via the paper, the time point label denotes: approximately eleven months on ibrutinib. Around 1.8 micrograms of genomic DNA were extracted from cryopreserved PBMCs for TCR beta library preparation. High-throughput TCR beta sequencing was performed on longitudinal blood samples from CLL patients receiving ibrutinib monotherapy. The patients took part in an open-label, single-center phase 2 trial of ibrutinib monotherapy.

On a MiSeq, deep resolution sequencing aimed for a depth between 1 in 1 million and 1 in 200,000 T cells, with each clonotype covered approximately 10x on average. The immunoSEQ hsTCRB Kit was used to generate the TCR beta libraries. The original pipeline was this. Data were analyzed with ImmunoSEQ Data Assistant and ImmunoSEQ Analyzer, with V, D and J genes assigned per IMGT definitions. Clonality was computed as one minus normalized Shannon entropy of productive rearrangement frequencies, ranging from 0 to 1. Only overrepresented clonotypes making up at least 0.05% of each patient's repertoire were included in the public clonotype analysis. About a dozen age-matched healthy donor repertoires from immuneACCESS were used as controls for clonality. Held by TCRdb, this immuneACCESS table contains in-frame sequences only and omits some clones. Under half of the omission traces to an unresolved V gene where checked; the cause of the rest is unknown. V and J calls and clone size follow that table, whereas D and trimming were derived from the DNA. In this sample the table shows 150,000 to 200,000 clones, roughly 77% of which occur a single time. The ten largest clones add up to around 2.1% of the sample.

This TCR derives from a human donor with chronic lymphocytic leukemia. The V gene is TRBV15 and the J gene is TRBJ1-3; a confident D gene designation cannot be given. Material: PBMCs, obtained after 12 months of ibrutinib treatment. CDR3 loop: CATSRDLQQMGNTIYF. Read as DNA, the sequence is TGTGCCACCAGCAGAGACTTACAACAGATGGGAAACACCATATATTTT.